What follows are 21 T cell receptor beta chains derived from one specimen sequenced in a study of blood T cell repertoires in COVID-19. Sequencing was performed with immunoSEQ multiplex PCR; in TCRdb, only in-frame clones are kept and a portion is missing. This table holds roughly 70,000 clones, approximately 90% found once. The sequencing input was peripheral blood. The receptor source for this set is a woman older than 75 with acute or convalescent COVID-19.

CDR3 sequence: CATLGVIGSNQPQHF. In DNA form, the CDR3 reads TGTGCCACCTTAGGGGTTATTGGTAGCAATCAGCCCCAGCATTTT. The rearrangement links TRBV6-5 to TRBJ1-5; D may be TRBD1 (5 bases). The CDR3 is made up of 15 amino acids. CDR1 is MNHEY, CDR2 SVGAGI, per germline. Between the trimmed V and J ends, which lost 10 bases and 0 bases, there was a span of 16 bases.

CDR3 nucleotides: TGCGCCAGCAGCTTGGGCGGGAAGACAGGAAACACCATATATTTT. It yields the protein CASSLGGKTGNTIYF. The chain joins TRBV5-1 to TRBJ1-3, with D hard to call. The CDR3 covers 15 residues. V was cut by 0 bases and J by 4 bases, with 11 bases left in between. Per germline, CDR1 SGHRS and CDR2 YFSETQ.

This clone came up a few times. The chain links TRBV7-8 to TRBJ2-7, with 9 bases matching TRBD1. The ends lost 4 bases at V and 3 bases at J; junction bases unmatched: 13. Germline V gives CDR1 SGHVS, CDR2 FQNEAQ. The CDR3 spans 17 residues. The CDR3 loop is CASSYPGQGPTLYEQYF. CDR3 nucleotide sequence: TGTGCCAGCAGCTACCCCGGACAGGGGCCGACCCTCTACGAGCAGTACTTC.

V usage is TRBV27 and J usage is TRBJ1-5; maybe TRBD1 (5 bases). Per the germline V gene, CDR1 is MNHEY and CDR2 is SMNVEV (reference sequence). CDR3 length: 18 amino acids. V was pared by 5 bases and J by 3 bases, with 23 bases between. In DNA form, the CDR3 reads TGTGCCAGCAGTCCGATTTACCTAACGGGACTCAACAATCAGCCCCAGCATTTT. This codes for CASSPIYLTGLNNQPQHF.

The chain carries TRBV28 and TRBJ2-1; D unclear. The CDR3 extends over 13 amino acids. Trimming left V 5 bases short and J 2 bases short, with 7 bases between. CDR1 is MDHEN and CDR2 is SYDVKM in the germline V gene. The CDR3 nucleotides are TGTGCCAGCAGTCGTCTTCCCTACAATGAGCAGTTCTTC. It codes for CASSRLPYNEQFF.

The sample holds a few counts of this clone. The chain joins TRBV28 to TRBJ1-5; the D gene is possibly TRBD1 (6 bases). The CDR3 contains 16 residues. V lost 6 bases to trimming and J lost 4 bases, with 19 bases between them. Germline assignment: CDR1 MDHEN and CDR2 SYDVKM. As DNA, the CDR3 is TGTGCCAGCAGCCCCCTCTTGGGACACCTGAATCAGCCCCAGCATTTT. It encodes CASSPLLGHLNQPQHF.

The V and J genes are TRBV28 and TRBJ2-3; 8 nucleotides align to TRBD2. The germline V gene has CDR1 MDHEN and CDR2 SYDVKM. The CDR3 loop spans 14 amino acids. Trimming removed 6 bases from V and 2 bases from J; junction bases left unmatched: 4. CDR3 bases: TGTGCCAGCAGCCCGGGACTAGTCACAGATACGCAGTATTTT. The encoded protein is CASSPGLVTDTQYF.

This chain connects TRBV6-1 to TRBJ1-4, with D maybe TRBD1 (5 bases). The germline CDR1 and CDR2 sequences are MNHNS and SASEGT. Between the trimmed V and J ends, which lost 2 bases and 6 bases, there was a span of 19 bases. The CDR3 runs to 17 residues. CDR3 DNA: TGTGCCAGCAGTGAATTTGGGTACGGGGGGGTCTATGAAAAACTGTTTTTT. It codes for CASSEFGYGGVYEKLFF.

The chain links TRBV5-1 to TRBJ2-5; maybe TRBD1 (7 bases). This CDR3 is 17 amino acids long. Germline V gene data show CDR1 as SGHRS and CDR2 as YFSETQ. V lost 1 base, J lost 4 bases, and 20 bases lay in between. CDR3 loop: CASSLYQGVGGPETQYF. The CDR3 DNA sequence: TGCGCCAGCAGCTTGTACCAGGGGGTGGGAGGTCCAGAGACCCAGTACTTC.

V is TRBV19 and J is TRBJ2-1; 8 bases line up with TRBD2. The germline V gene encodes CDR1 LNHDA and CDR2 SQIVND (reference sequence). Germline trimming cut 3 bases from V and 7 bases from J; bases unmatched to any gene: 8. This CDR3 has 15 amino acids. CDR3 coding DNA: TGTGCCAGTAGTATCCCAGCGGGAGTTAAGAATGAGCAGTTCTTC. Protein sequence: CASSIPAGVKNEQFF.

V is TRBV5-5 and J is TRBJ1-5; D remains unclear. CDR3 length: 15 residues. Trimming stripped 2 bases from V and 0 bases from J, with 9 bases between. From germline, CDR1 is SGHKS and CDR2 YYEKEE (reference sequence). In DNA form, the CDR3 reads TGTGCCAGCAGCTTCGGAGGCGCTAGCAATCAGCCCCAGCATTTT. Translation: CASSFGGASNQPQHF.

The V call is TRBV7-9, the J call TRBJ2-5; 10 positions agree with TRBD1. Losses at the gene ends were 1 base for V and 1 base for J; bases not matched to a gene: 3. The germline V gene has CDR1 SEHNR and CDR2 FQNEAQ (reference sequence). CDR3 length: 16 amino acids. The CDR3 loop reads CASSLGTGGGQETQYF. CDR3 sequence (DNA): TGTGCCAGCAGCTTAGGGACAGGGGGTGGCCAAGAGACCCAGTACTTC.

The chain joins TRBV19 to TRBJ1-4, with a possible D match to TRBD1 (6 bases). This CDR3 spans 14 amino acids. Trimming removed 9 bases from V and 7 bases from J, with 18 bases in between. Germline-derived CDR1 and CDR2 are LNHDA and SQIVND (reference sequence). The CDR3 DNA sequence: TGTGCCAGCAGCGGGGGGCGTCTCTCTGAAAAACTGTTTTTT. Translated: CASSGGRLSEKLFF.

V usage is TRBV3-1 (or the pseudogene TRBV3-2) and J usage is TRBJ1-1, with D unresolved. V was trimmed by 4 bases and J by 2 bases, leaving 11 bases between them. CDR3 length: 14 amino acids. Per germline, CDR1 LGHDT and CDR2 YNNKEL (reference sequence). CDR3 DNA sequence: TGTGCCAGCAGCCTCCAAACGGGAAACACTGAAGCTTTCTTT. Residues: CASSLQTGNTEAFF.

The rearrangement uses TRBV14 and TRBJ1-2; 7 nucleotides agree with TRBD1. Looked up from germline, CDR1 is SGHDN and CDR2 is FVKESK. Unmatched junction bases numbered 12, after V lost 6 bases and J lost 8 bases. The CDR3 loop spans 14 amino acids. The CDR3 reads CASRTTGSGRGYTF. CDR3 in DNA: TGTGCCAGCAGGACGACAGGGTCGGGGCGAGGCTACACCTTC. Full variable domain (remainder filled in from reference TRBV14 and TRBJ1-2): EAGVTQFPSHSVIEKGQTVTLRCDPISGHDNLYWYRRVMGKEIKFLLHFVKESKQDESGMPNNRFLAERTGGTYSTLKVQPAELEDSGVYFCASRTTGSGRGYTFGSGTRLTVV.

The V gene is TRBV7-2, the J gene TRBJ1-2; D is perhaps TRBD1 (6 bases). This CDR3 contains 14 residues. Trimming cost V 5 bases and J 6 bases, with 16 bases left between them. Germline CDR1 reads SGHTA; CDR2 reads FQGNSA. CDR3 sequence reads: CASSPTGSLNGYTF. As DNA, the CDR3 is TGTGCCAGCAGCCCGACAGGTTCCCTCAATGGCTACACCTTC.

V usage is TRBV13 and J usage is TRBJ1-3, with a weak D call TRBD1 (5 bases). Germline V CDR1 and CDR2: PRHDT, FYEKMQ (reference sequence). The CDR3 has 12 residues. Trimming stripped 8 bases from V and 1 base from J, with 6 bases between. The CDR3, as DNA: TGTGCCAGCCGGGGGTCTGGAAACACCATATATTTT. Protein sequence: CASRGSGNTIYF.

The chain uses TRBV7-2 and TRBJ1-2; 9 nucleotides agree with TRBD1. After removal of 6 bases from V and 4 bases from J, the junction contained 6 bases not matched to a gene. In germline, CDR1 is SGHTA, CDR2 FQGNSA. This CDR3 has 14 residues. CDR3 sequence (DNA): TGTGCCAGCAGTACAGGGGGCGGGGGCTATGGCTACACCTTC. This codes for CASSTGGGGYGYTF.

The chain has TRBV5-1 and TRBJ1-1, with 7 positions matching TRBD1. CDR3 length: 14 amino acids. The J segment lost 4 bases and the V segment lost 2 bases, leaving 5 bases of the junction unmatched. CDR1 is SGHRS and CDR2 is YFSETQ in the germline V gene. The CDR3 bases are TGCGCCAGCAGCTTAGGGGGCGGTGGCACTGAAGCTTTCTTT. Translating gives CASSLGGGGTEAFF.

This clone was counted a few times. The chain links TRBV6-2 or TRBV6-3 to TRBJ2-3; 9 bases map to TRBD2. Germline assignment: CDR1 MNHEY and CDR2 SVGEGT. V lost 8 bases to trimming and J lost 2 bases; unmatched junction nucleotides: 17. This CDR3 spans 18 amino acids. The CDR3: CASRWGSGSRGTTDTQYF. The CDR3 region has the DNA TGTGCCAGCCGTTGGGGTAGCGGGAGCAGGGGGACCACAGATACGCAGTATTTT.

The chain carries TRBV6-5 and TRBJ1-1; 9 positions agree with TRBD1. Germline values: CDR1 MNHEY, CDR2 SVGAGI. The CDR3 totals 14 residues. The junction had 5 bases not matched to a gene; V was cut back by 2 bases and J by 7 bases. The CDR3 bases are TGTGCCAGCAGTTACGCTCCGGGACAGGGTGAAGCTTTCTTT. Its protein is CASSYAPGQGEAFF.